The 21 T cell receptor beta chains below were found in one sample sequenced in a study of T cell changes during pregnancy in multiple sclerosis. Some clones are missing from TCRdb's copy, which holds only in-frame ones; the method was immunoSEQ multiplex PCR. The sample records roughly 60,000 clones, almost 97% being singletons. The specimen comprised CD8+ T cells from peripheral blood mononuclear cells, sampled after pregnancy. The receptors here all came from a female donor with multiple sclerosis, enrolled in a pregnancy study.

Written as DNA, the CDR3 is TGTGCTAGTGGTTTGAACCCCGGGACAGTCAATGAGCAGTTCTTC. Amino acid sequence: CASGLNPGTVNEQFF. The V and J genes are TRBV12-5 and TRBJ2-1; TRBD1 aligns across 7 bases. CDR3 length equals 15 residues. With V trimmed by 2 bases and J by 6 bases, 7 bases remained unmatched. CDR1 and CDR2 (germline): LGHNT, FRNRAP.

The chain uses TRBV9 and TRBJ2-2; 11 bases align to TRBD2. Germline CDR1 is SGDLS and CDR2 is YYNGEE. V dropped 7 bases and J dropped 2; count of bases not matched to a gene: 1. The CDR3 contains 14 residues. CDR3: CASGLAGNTGELFF. The DNA of the CDR3 is TGTGCCAGCGGACTAGCGGGTAACACCGGGGAGCTGTTTTTT.

The genes are TRBV5-5 and TRBJ2-7, with 7 bases aligning to TRBD1. V shed 4 bases, J shed 4 bases, and the junction held 11 bases outside the gene matches. The germline CDR1 and CDR2 sequences are SGHKS and YYEKEE (reference sequence). The CDR3 is 15 residues long. The CDR3 reads CASSQTTGTAYEQYF. The CDR3, as DNA: TGTGCCAGCAGCCAAACCACCGGGACAGCGTACGAGCAGTACTTC.

This chain connects TRBV4-1 to TRBJ2-1; D unclear. In germline, CDR1 is MGHRA, CDR2 YSYEKL. This CDR3 has 12 residues. Trimming took 5 bases from V and 7 from J, leaving 9 bases between them. The CDR3 spells CASSSEVNEQFF. The CDR3 DNA follows: TGCGCCAGCAGCTCAGAGGTAAATGAGCAGTTCTTC.

The V gene is TRBV4-1, the J gene TRBJ1-5; D is ambiguous. This CDR3 is 13 amino acids long. Germline V gene sequence: CDR1 MGHRA, CDR2 YSYEKL. Trimming removed 3 bases at V and 0 bases at J, with 3 bases between. CDR3 in DNA: TGCGCCAGCAGCCAGTATAGCAATCAGCCCCAGCATTTT. Amino acids: CASSQYSNQPQHF.

In its sample, this clone was seen once. The V call is TRBV4-2, the J call TRBJ1-5; tentatively, D is TRBD1 (5 bases). From germline, CDR1 is LGHNA and CDR2 YNFKEQ. V lost 5 bases, J lost 0 bases, and 11 bases lay in between. CDR3 size: 15 residues. The DNA of the CDR3 is TGTGCCAGCAGCGCGACAGCTAATAGCAATCAGCCCCAGCATTTT. It encodes CASSATANSNQPQHF.

The J gene is TRBJ1-5, the V gene TRBV2; 7 nucleotides align to TRBD1. CDR3 length equals 15 residues. The germline V gene encodes CDR1 SNHLY and CDR2 FYNNEI. V lost 4 bases, J lost 7 bases, and 10 bases stayed unmatched. Here the CDR3 reads CASSGRDRLGQPQHF. The CDR3 coding sequence is TGTGCCAGCAGTGGCCGGGACAGACTGGGGCAGCCCCAGCATTTT.

By share, this clone counts as medium-sized. The V gene is TRBV18, the J gene TRBJ1-4; TRBD1 is a possible D gene (5 bases). The CDR3 sequence is 14 residues long. The germline V gene encodes CDR1 KGHSH and CDR2 LQKENI. V was trimmed by 5 bases and J by 3 bases, leaving 10 bases between them. The CDR3 loop reads CASSLRQSNEKLFF. DNA of the CDR3: TGTGCCAGCTCATTACGACAGTCTAATGAAAAACTGTTTTTT. Together with reference TRBV18 and TRBJ1-4, the CDR3 gives the full variable domain: NAGVMQNPRHLVRRRGQEARLRCSPMKGHSHVYWYRQLPEEGLKFMVYLQKENIIDESGMPKERFSAEFPKEGPSILRIQQVVRGDSAAYFCASSLRQSNEKLFFGSGTQLSVL.

The rearrangement uses TRBV7-6 and TRBJ2-2; a weak D match, TRBD1 (5 bases). The ends were cut back, 5 bases at V and 5 bases at J, with 15 bases in the middle. The CDR3 is 15 residues long. Per germline, CDR1 SGHVS and CDR2 FNYEAQ. CDR3 bases: TGTGCCAGCAGCCTGCAGACAGATTATACCGGGGAGCTGTTTTTT. Encoded protein: CASSLQTDYTGELFF.

This chain connects TRBV21-1 to TRBJ2-5; the table's D call TRBD2 went unverified against the DNA. TRBV21-1 is deemed a pseudogene. This CDR3 contains 16 residues. CDR3 nucleotide sequence: TGTGCCAGCAGCAAGGGTCAACTAGTAGAACGAGAGACCCAGTACTTC. It translates to CASSKGQLVERETQYF.

The J gene is TRBJ2-7, the V gene TRBV2; D may be TRBD2 (6 bases). The CDR3 length is 12 residues. V was pared by 7 bases and J by 5 bases, with 12 bases between. Germline V gene data show CDR1 as SNHLY and CDR2 as FYNNEI. CDR3 amino acids: CASTGLLNEQYF. CDR3 sequence (DNA): TGTGCCAGCACGGGACTCCTGAACGAGCAGTACTTC.

The chain links TRBV14 to TRBJ2-6; 7 bases are a match to TRBD1. Trimming cost V 4 bases and J 0 bases; bases outside gene matches: 6. Germline V gene data show CDR1 as SGHDN and CDR2 as FVKESK. The CDR3 extends over 17 amino acids. As DNA, the CDR3 is TGTGCCAGCAGCCCGACAGGGTGGGTCTCTGGGGCCAACGTCCTGACTTTC. It encodes CASSPTGWVSGANVLTF.

The chain links TRBV4-1 to TRBJ2-7, with 15 bases lining up with TRBD2. CDR1 and CDR2 from the germline V gene are MGHRA and YSYEKL. The trim removed 1 base at V and 3 bases at J, leaving 7 bases unmatched. There are 18 residues in the CDR3. DNA for the CDR3: TGCGCCAGCAGCCAAGGGACTAGCGGGAGGGATTTAGGCTACGAGCAGTACTTC. Translation gives CASSQGTSGRDLGYEQYF.

The V gene is TRBV6-6, the J gene TRBJ2-1; 9 bases agree with TRBD2. V shed 6 bases and J 15 bases; nucleotides not matched to a gene: 6. Germline CDR1 and CDR2: MNHNY and SVGAGI (reference sequence). The CDR3 has 11 residues. The CDR3 DNA follows: TGTGCCAGCAGGGCGACTAGCGGCACGTTCTTC. Protein: CASRATSGTFF.

The chain uses TRBV19 and TRBJ1-5; TRBD1 is a possible D gene (5 bases). V shed 1 base and J shed 6 bases, with 13 bases lying between them. This CDR3 region has 15 residues. Germline values: CDR1 LNHDA, CDR2 SQIVND (reference sequence). The CDR3 DNA follows: TGTGCCAGTAGTATAGGTTTAGGGGCAGGTCAGCCCCAGCATTTT. It encodes CASSIGLGAGQPQHF.

The chain carries TRBV27 and TRBJ2-1; D not certain. The V and J ends lost 0 bases and 6 bases respectively, with 9 bases between them. The CDR3 has 14 amino acids. Germline loops: CDR1 MNHEY, CDR2 SMNVEV (reference sequence). The CDR3: CASSLSGPLNEQFF. The CDR3 nucleotides read TGTGCCAGCAGTTTATCTGGGCCGCTCAATGAGCAGTTCTTC.

The chain employs TRBV19 and TRBJ2-1; TRBD2 matches 8 bases. The CDR3 is 15 amino acids. V was clipped by 10 bases and J by 2 bases; unmatched bases: 10. Germline lookup yields CDR1 LNHDA and CDR2 SQIVND (reference sequence). This CDR3 reads CATSLAENTYNEQFF. DNA of the CDR3: TGTGCCACGTCACTAGCGGAGAACACCTACAATGAGCAGTTCTTC. Combining the CDR3 with reference TRBV19 and TRBJ2-1 gives the whole variable domain DGGITQSPKYLFRKEGQNVTLSCEQNLNHDAMYWYRQDPGQGLRLIYYSQIVNDFQKGDIAEGYSVSREKKESFPLTVTSAQKNPTAFYLCATSLAENTYNEQFFGPGTRLTVL.

By sample fraction, this clone is medium-sized (0.01 to 0.1%). J is TRBJ2-5 and V is TRBV4-1; 8 bases are shared with TRBD2. CDR3 size: 16 residues. The germline CDR1 and CDR2 sequences are MGHRA and YSYEKL. J lost 5 bases, V lost 1 base, and 9 bases had no gene match. CDR3 DNA sequence: TGCGCCAGCAGCCAAGCTCCGGCGGCGGGAGGTGAGACCCAGTACTTC. As protein: CASSQAPAAGGETQYF.

The V and J genes are TRBV29-1 and TRBJ2-7; D possibly corresponds to TRBD1 (6 bases). Trimming removed 6 bases at V and 6 bases at J, with 24 bases between. Germline CDR1 reads SQVTM; CDR2 reads ANQGSEA. The length of the CDR3 is 15 residues. CDR3 sequence: CSVPRGTALGGEQYF. CDR3 coding DNA: TGCAGCGTCCCTCGAGGGACCGCCTTAGGGGGCGAGCAGTACTTC.

The V and J genes are TRBV5-4 and TRBJ2-7; 12 nucleotides match TRBD1. The CDR3 runs to 15 residues. CDR1 is SGHNT and CDR2 is YYREEE in the germline V gene (reference sequence). V lost 4 bases to trimming and J lost 3 bases; unmatched junction nucleotides: 5. CDR3 nucleotides: TGTGCCAGCAGCCAGGGGGACAGGGGGCTCTACGAGCAGTACTTC. The encoded protein is CASSQGDRGLYEQYF.

This sequence joins TRBV11-2 and TRBJ2-5, with D perhaps TRBD2 (6 bases). Germline V CDR1 and CDR2: SGHAT, FQNNGV. Deletions cut 4 bases from V and 3 bases from J, with 9 bases between. There are 13 residues in the CDR3. CDR3 region: CASSSGLEETQYF. Here the CDR3 DNA reads TGTGCCAGCAGCTCGGGACTCGAAGAGACCCAGTACTTC.